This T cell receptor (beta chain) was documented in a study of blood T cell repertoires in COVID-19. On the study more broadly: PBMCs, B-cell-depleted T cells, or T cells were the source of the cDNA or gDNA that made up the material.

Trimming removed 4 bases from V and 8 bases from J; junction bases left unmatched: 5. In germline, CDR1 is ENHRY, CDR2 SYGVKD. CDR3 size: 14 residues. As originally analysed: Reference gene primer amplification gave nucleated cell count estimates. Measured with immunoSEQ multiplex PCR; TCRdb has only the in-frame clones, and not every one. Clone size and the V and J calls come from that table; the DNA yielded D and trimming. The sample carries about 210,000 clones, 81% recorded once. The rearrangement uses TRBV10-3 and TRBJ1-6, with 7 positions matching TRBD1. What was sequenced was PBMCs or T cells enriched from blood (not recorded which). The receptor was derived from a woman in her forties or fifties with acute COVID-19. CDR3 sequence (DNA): TGTGCCATCAGTGGACAGGGTGGGGATTCACCCCTCCACTTT. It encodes CAISGQGGDSPLHF.